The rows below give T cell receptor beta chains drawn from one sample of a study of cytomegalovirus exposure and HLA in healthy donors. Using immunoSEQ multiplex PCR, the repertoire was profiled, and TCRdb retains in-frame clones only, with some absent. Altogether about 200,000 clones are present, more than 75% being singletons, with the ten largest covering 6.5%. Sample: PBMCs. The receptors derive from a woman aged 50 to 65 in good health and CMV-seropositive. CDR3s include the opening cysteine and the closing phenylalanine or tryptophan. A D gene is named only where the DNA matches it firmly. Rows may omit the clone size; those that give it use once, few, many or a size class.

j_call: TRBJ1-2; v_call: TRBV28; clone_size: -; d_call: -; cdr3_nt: TGTGCCACTCCGGGTCATTCCGCGGGGGGTTGGACCTTC; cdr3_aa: CATPGHSAGGWTF
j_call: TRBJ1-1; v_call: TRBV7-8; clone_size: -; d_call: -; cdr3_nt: TGTGCCAGCAGCTTAGCAGGGAGGGGGACTGAAGCTTCCTTT; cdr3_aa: CASSLAGRGTEASF
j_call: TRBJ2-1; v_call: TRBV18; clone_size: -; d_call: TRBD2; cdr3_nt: TGTGCCAGCTCTCCTGGACTAGCGGGGGGGAATGAGCAGTTCTTC; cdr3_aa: CASSPGLAGGNEQFF
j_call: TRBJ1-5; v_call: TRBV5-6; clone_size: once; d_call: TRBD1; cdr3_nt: TGTGCCAGCAGCGCCGGGACAGGGGGGATGTACAATCAGCCCCAGCATTTT; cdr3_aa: CASSAGTGGMYNQPQHF
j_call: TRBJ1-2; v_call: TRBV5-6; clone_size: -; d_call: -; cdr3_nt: TGTGCCAGCAGCTTGGACCCGGGAGCTAACTATGGCTACACCTTC; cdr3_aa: CASSLDPGANYGYTF
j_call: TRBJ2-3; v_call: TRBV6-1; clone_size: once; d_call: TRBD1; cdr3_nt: TGTGCCAGCAGCTTCGGGACAGCTAGCACAGATACGCAGTATTTT; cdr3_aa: CASSFGTASTDTQYF
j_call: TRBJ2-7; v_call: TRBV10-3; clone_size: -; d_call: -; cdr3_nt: TGTGCCATCACCCCGGGGCGGGGCTACTCCTACGAGCAGTACTTC; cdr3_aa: CAITPGRGYSYEQYF
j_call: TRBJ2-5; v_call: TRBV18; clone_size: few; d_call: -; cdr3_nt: TGTGCCAGCTCACCAAGCACCGCGGTGACCCAGTACTTC; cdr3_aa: CASSPSTAVTQYF
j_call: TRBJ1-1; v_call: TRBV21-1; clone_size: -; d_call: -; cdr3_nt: TGTGCCAGCAGCAAAGAAAGGGGTTTGAACACTGAAGCTTTCTTT; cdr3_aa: CASSKERGLNTEAFF
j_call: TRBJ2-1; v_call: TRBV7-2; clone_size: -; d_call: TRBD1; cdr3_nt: TGTGCCAGCAGCCCCGGGACAGCTCCTTACAATGAGCAGTTCTTC; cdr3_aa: CASSPGTAPYNEQFF
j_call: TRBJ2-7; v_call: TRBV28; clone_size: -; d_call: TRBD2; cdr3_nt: TGTGCCACCAGAGGAGCGGGAGGGCCGTACGAGCAGTACTTC; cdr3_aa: CATRGAGGPYEQYF
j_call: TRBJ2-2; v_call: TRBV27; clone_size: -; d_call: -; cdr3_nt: TGTGCCAGCAGTTCGACAGGATTTCGGGAGCTGTTTTTT; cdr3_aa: CASSSTGFRELFF
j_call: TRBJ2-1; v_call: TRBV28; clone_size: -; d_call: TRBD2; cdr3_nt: TGTGCCAGCACCCTAGCGGGAGAGGCCTACAATGAGCAGTTCTTC; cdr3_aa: CASTLAGEAYNEQFF
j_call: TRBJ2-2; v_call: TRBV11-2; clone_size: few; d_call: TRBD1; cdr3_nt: TGTGCCAGCAGGGTACAGGGGGCGCATGACACCGGGGAGCTGTTTTTT; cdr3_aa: CASRVQGAHDTGELFF
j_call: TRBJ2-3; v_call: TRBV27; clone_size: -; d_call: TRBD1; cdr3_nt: TGTGCCAGCAGTCCCGGGACAGGGGGAGCAGATACGCAGTATTTT; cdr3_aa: CASSPGTGGADTQYF
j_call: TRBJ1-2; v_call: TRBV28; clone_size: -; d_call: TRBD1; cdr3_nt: TGTGCCAGCAGTCTCCTTTCCCCGGACAGGAGTAACTATGGCTACACCTTC; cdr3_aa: CASSLLSPDRSNYGYTF
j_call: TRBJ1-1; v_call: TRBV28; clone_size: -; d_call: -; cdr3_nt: TGTGCCAGCAGCTATAACCCGGCGGTCGAAGCTTTCTTT; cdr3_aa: CASSYNPAVEAFF
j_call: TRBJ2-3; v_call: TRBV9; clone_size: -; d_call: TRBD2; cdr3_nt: TGTGCCAGCAGCGGGGGACTAGCGGGAATGCCAGATGCGCAGTATTTT; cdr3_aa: CASSGGLAGMPDAQYF
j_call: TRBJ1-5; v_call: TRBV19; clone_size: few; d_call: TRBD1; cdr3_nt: TGTGCCAGTAGTATAACGGGACAGGGGAAGTATCAGCCCCAGCATTTT; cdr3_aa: CASSITGQGKYQPQHF
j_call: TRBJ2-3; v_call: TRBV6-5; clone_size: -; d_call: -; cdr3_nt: TGTGCCAGCAGTTCCGCCTACATAGCGGGCACAGATACGCAGTATTTT; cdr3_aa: CASSSAYIAGTDTQYF
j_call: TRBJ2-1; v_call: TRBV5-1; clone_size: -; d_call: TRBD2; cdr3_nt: TGCGCCAGCAGCCTAGTAGTAGCGGGGTCCTACAATGAGCAGTTCTTC; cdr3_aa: CASSLVVAGSYNEQFF
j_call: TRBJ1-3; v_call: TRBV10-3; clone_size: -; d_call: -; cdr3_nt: TGTGCCATCAGTGAGACGGGGGACACCATATATTTT; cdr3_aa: CAISETGDTIYF
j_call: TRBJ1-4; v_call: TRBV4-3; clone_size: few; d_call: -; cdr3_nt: TGCGCCAGCAGCCAAGATTTCGGTGTTGAAATGAGGGAACTGTTTTTT; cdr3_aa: CASSQDFGVEMRELFF
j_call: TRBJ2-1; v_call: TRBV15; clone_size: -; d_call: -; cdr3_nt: TGTGCCACCAGCAGAGTTCAACAGGCAAGCTCCTACAATGAGCAGTTCTTC; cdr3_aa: CATSRVQQASSYNEQFF
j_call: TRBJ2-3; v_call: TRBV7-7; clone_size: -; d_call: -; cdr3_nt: TGTGCCAGCAGCCCACTGGGGAGTATCACAGATACGCAGTATTTT; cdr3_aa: CASSPLGSITDTQYF
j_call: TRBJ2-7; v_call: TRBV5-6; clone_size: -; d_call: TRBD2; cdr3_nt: TGTGCCAGCAGAAAGGAGGGAGGGTTATACGAGCAGTACTTC; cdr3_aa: CASRKEGGLYEQYF